This T cell receptor beta chain was recorded in a study of T cells in Graves' hyperthyroidism and ophthalmopathy. Looking at the study overall: Blood was drawn when the patient was first diagnosed and still untreated. General observations from the study: The model forecast ophthalmopathy, anticipating it by a median roughly 6.5 months before onset.

The CDR3 covers 16 residues. CDR1 SGHVS and CDR2 FNYEAQ come from the germline V gene. J gave up 2 bases and V 1 base, and 5 bases lay outside the gene matches. At least ten counts were recorded for this clonotype. Antigen specificity is unknown. Fresh peripheral blood, roughly 10 ml, was the source of the PBMCs. There were TCR beta CDR3 regions amplified from RNA transcripts. The TCR CDR3 first-round RT-PCR relied on the HTBI primer set. MiXCR was run by TCRdb on the multiplex PCR reads, yielding one entry per CDR3 protein. The profile shows more than 350,000 distinct CDR3 sequences, 14% of them singletons.

The clonotype comes from a woman in her 30s with Graves' ophthalmopathy. The sequenced sample was blood. The chain combines TRBV7-6 with TRBJ2-3, with 8 bases identical to TRBD2. CDR3 in DNA: TGTGCCAGCAGCTTAGTAGGACTAGCCAACACAGATACGCAGTATTTT. The encoded protein is CASSLVGLANTDTQYF.